This T cell receptor beta chain emerged from a study of blood T cell repertoires in COVID-19. Overall study: PBMCs, B-cell-depleted T cells, or T cells were the source of the cDNA or gDNA that made up the material.

Participants were aged about 18 to 90 years, lived in around 25 US areas, and enrolled virtually. Recovery meant two consecutive negative NP/OP PCR tests, professional clearance, or resolved symptoms. This CDR3 contains 15 residues. The V gene's germline CDR1 is SGHTA and CDR2 FQGNSA. V shed 7 bases, J shed 6 bases, and the junction held 10 bases outside the gene matches. In the authors' methods: Amplification of reference gene primers was used by the study to estimate nucleated cell counts. Only in-frame clones appear in the TCRdb table, and some are missing; sequencing was by immunoSEQ multiplex PCR. V, J and clone size reflect that table, while D and trimming were determined from the DNA. This sample has approximately 170,000 clones, with 70% to 90% found just once.

Specimen: PBMCs or T cells enriched from blood (not recorded which). The J gene is TRBJ2-2, the V gene TRBV7-2, with 8 bases that match TRBD2. This receptor was obtained from a young woman who had recovered from COVID-19. The CDR3 sequence: CASTREGSGSGELFF. CDR3 in DNA: TGTGCCAGCACCCGGGAGGGGTCTGGGTCCGGGGAGCTGTTTTTT.